The 9 T cell receptor beta chains presented below share a single source sample, sequenced in a study of Tregs in tolerant kidney transplant recipients. TCRdb's table, derived via immunoSEQ multiplex PCR, lists solely in-frame clones and lacks some. Seen here are about 64,000 clones, approximately 98% observed once, and the top ten hold 0.34%. Sequences were derived from Tregs from blood, sampled before the transplant. These receptors were collected from a human donor who received a combined kidney and bone marrow transplant.

This clone was seen a single time. V is TRBV6-4 and J is TRBJ2-1, with 11 nucleotides matching TRBD2. V was pared by 6 bases and J by 0 bases, with 4 bases of the junction left unmatched. The length of the CDR3 is 16 residues. CDR1 and CDR2 from the germline V gene are MRHNA and SNTAGT. CDR3 protein: CASSATSGGSYNEQFF. CDR3 DNA sequence: TGTGCCAGCAGCGCCACTAGCGGGGGCTCCTACAATGAGCAGTTCTTC.

The V and J genes are TRBV5-4 and TRBJ2-3, with D maybe TRBD1 (6 bases). Trimming removed 1 base from V and 4 bases from J, with 13 bases in between. The CDR3 totals 15 residues. CDR1 SGHNT and CDR2 YYREEE come from the germline V gene (reference sequence). The CDR3 spells CASSLWGQGSDTQYF. The CDR3 coding sequence is TGTGCCAGCAGCTTGTGGGGGCAGGGGTCAGATACGCAGTATTTT.

This clone was counted once. The V and J genes are TRBV7-9 and TRBJ2-7, with 14 bases matching TRBD2. There are 16 residues in the CDR3. The germline V gene has CDR1 SEHNR and CDR2 FQNEAQ (reference sequence). Unmatched junction bases numbered 4, after V lost 5 bases and J lost 1 base. CDR3 nucleotides: TGTGCCAGCAGCCGTGGACTAGCGGGAGGATCCTACGAGCAGTACTTC. The encoded protein is CASSRGLAGGSYEQYF.

The chain carries TRBV7-9 and TRBJ2-1; maybe TRBD2 (5 bases). Germline CDR1 is SEHNR and CDR2 is FQNEAQ (reference sequence). The CDR3 has 16 residues. V was clipped by 3 bases and J by 3 bases, with 15 bases between them. CDR3 sequence (DNA): TGTGCCAGCAGCTTGAGAACCGGGAATTTCTACAATGAGCAGTTCTTC. This encodes CASSLRTGNFYNEQFF.

CDR3 residues: CASSRGTPYPQYF. The CDR3 DNA follows: TGCGCCAGCAGCCGCGGGACTCCATATCCGCAGTATTTT. The chain has TRBV4-3 and TRBJ2-3; tentative D call: TRBD2 (6 bases). This CDR3 contains 13 residues. CDR1 is LGHNA, CDR2 YSLEER, per germline. V lost 4 bases and J lost 10, with 15 bases in between.

V is TRBV9 and J is TRBJ2-7, with TRBD2 matching over 12 bases. The CDR3 contains 16 residues. Looked up from germline, CDR1 is SGDLS and CDR2 is YYNGEE. The V segment lost 3 bases and the J segment 0 bases; nucleotides outside the gene matches: 4. The chain's CDR3 is CASSGGLAGDSYEQYF. The CDR3 bases are TGTGCCAGCAGCGGGGGACTAGCGGGCGACTCCTACGAGCAGTACTTC.

The CDR3 nucleotides are TGTGCCAGCAGAAGACTAGCGGGAGAAATAGATACGCAGTATTTT. Encoded protein: CASRRLAGEIDTQYF. The chain is built from TRBV5-6 and TRBJ2-3; 12 nucleotides agree with TRBD2. Germline CDR1 SGHDT, CDR2 YYEEEE. The J segment lost 5 bases and the V segment lost 5 bases, leaving 6 bases of the junction unmatched. The CDR3 spans 15 residues.

V gene TRBV11-3 combines with J gene TRBJ2-7, with 14 bases that match TRBD2. CDR1 and CDR2 (germline): SGHNT, YENEEA. CDR3 size: 17 residues. V lost 1 base and J lost 3; bases outside the gene matches: 5. The CDR3 loop reads CASSLVYGTSGSYEQYF. CDR3 bases: TGTGCCAGCAGCTTAGTTTACGGGACTAGCGGGAGCTACGAGCAGTACTTC. Looking up the rest from reference TRBV11-3 and TRBJ2-7 gives the full variable domain: EAGVVQSPRYKIIEKKQPVAFWCNPISGHNTLYWYLQNLGQGPELLIRYENEEAVDDSQLPKDRFSAERLKGVDSTLKIQPAELGDSAVYLCASSLVYGTSGSYEQYFGPGTRLTVT.

The V and J genes are TRBV11-3 and TRBJ1-4; tentatively, D is TRBD1 (6 bases). The CDR3 runs 13 residues. V gave up 5 bases and J gave up 10 bases, with 14 bases separating them. Per the germline V gene, CDR1 is SGHNT and CDR2 is YENEEA. The CDR3 is CASSKGGSGKLFF. In nucleotides, the CDR3 is TGTGCCAGCAGCAAAGGGGGTTCAGGAAAACTGTTTTTT.